This TCR beta chain was observed in a study of blood T cell repertoires in COVID-19. Study context: The United States, Italy and Spain provided the acute and convalescent COVID-19 samples.

Per the study methods: Reference gene primer amplification yielded estimated nucleated cell counts. Sequencing was performed with immunoSEQ multiplex PCR; in TCRdb, only in-frame clones are kept and a portion is missing. The V and J calls and clone size come from that table; D and trimming were worked out from the DNA. Of about 400,000 clones in the sample, roughly 87% were seen once. Clinical history reported by participants formed the basis on which cohorts were assigned. Per germline, CDR1 SGHDN and CDR2 FVKESK. Deletions cut 1 base from V and 0 bases from J, with 7 bases between. The CDR3 totals 15 residues.

Sequencing was done on a sample of PBMCs or T cells enriched from blood (not recorded which). This TCR came from a woman aged 18-29 years with acute COVID-19. The chain couples TRBV14 to TRBJ1-3; D gene unclear. The CDR3 DNA is TGTGCCAGCAGCCAAGGCTTTAGCTCTGGAAACACCATATATTTT. It is translated as CASSQGFSSGNTIYF. Based on the CDR3 plus reference TRBV14 and TRBJ1-3, the full variable domain is EAGVTQFPSHSVIEKGQTVTLRCDPISGHDNLYWYRRVMGKEIKFLLHFVKESKQDESGMPNNRFLAERTGGTYSTLKVQPAELEDSGVYFCASSQGFSSGNTIYFGEGSWLTVV.